The rows below give T cell receptor beta chains drawn from one sample of a study of T-cell memory formation after mild COVID-19. TCRdb independently ran MiXCR on the 5' RACE reads; one entry per CDR3 protein. The table shows fewer than 250,000 distinct CDR3 sequences, with 15% to 20% occurring only once. The specimen sequenced was PBMCs or a T cell subset sorted from them (not recorded which). These receptors originate from an adult woman who had mild COVID-19 (a few samples of this study predate the infection). Cell type and time point are not known. CDR3s include the opening cysteine and the closing phenylalanine or tryptophan. The D gene is left open where the match is weak. Clone size is given for some rows only: seen once, a few or many times, or a class if the clone is expanded.

d_call cdr3_length j_call v_call clone_size cdr3_nt cdr3_aa
. 14 TRBJ2-1 TRBV7-3 few TGTGCCAGCAGCGAAACGGCGGGGACCTATGAGCAGTTCTTC CASSETAGTYEQFF
. 13 TRBJ2-3 TRBV9 many TGTGCCAGCAGCGTAGGCAACACAGATACGCAGTATTTT CASSVGNTDTQYF
. 12 TRBJ2-7 TRBV29-1 few TGCAGCGTAATGGCGGCGGAACACGGGCAGTACTTC CSVMAAEHGQYF
. 15 TRBJ1-1 TRBV12-3/TRBV12-4 . TGTGCCAGCAGTTTTTATGGGGAGCTGAACACTGAAGCTTTCTTT CASSFYGELNTEAFF
TRBD1 15 TRBJ1-5 TRBV29-1 . TGCAGCGTCGTAACTACAGGGGGCGGCAATCAGCCCCAGCATTTT CSVVTTGGGNQPQHF
. 15 TRBJ2-1 TRBV7-3 . TGTGCCAGCAGCTCCGGAGGGCCACTCTACAATGAGCAGTTCTTC CASSSGGPLYNEQFF
. 13 TRBJ2-5 TRBV7-9 . TGTGCCAGCACTAGGGGGGCAAGAGAGACCCAGTACTTC CASTRGARETQYF
. 13 TRBJ2-7 TRBV14 . TGTGCCAGCAGCCACGGGGGCTCCTACGAGCAGTACTTC CASSHGGSYEQYF
TRBD2 16 TRBJ2-7 TRBV3-1 . TGTGCCAGCAGCCAGACTAGCGGGAGCTTCTCCTACGAGCAGTACTTC CASSQTSGSFSYEQYF
. 16 TRBJ2-1 TRBV15 . TGTGCCACCAGCAGAACGGGCGGGCGCTCCTACAATGAGCAGTTCTTC CATSRTGGRSYNEQFF
. 13 TRBJ1-1 TRBV27 many TGTGCCAGCAGTTTGATGGGACGGGGGAAAGCTTTCTTT CASSLMGRGKAFF
TRBD1 15 TRBJ1-5 TRBV24-1 few TGTGCCACCAGCCCAGACAGGGGGCTTGATCAGCCCCAGCATTTT CATSPDRGLDQPQHF
. 14 TRBJ1-3 TRBV19 . TGTGCCAGTACGGGACCGACCTCTGGAAACACCATATATTTT CASTGPTSGNTIYF
. 15 TRBJ1-1 TRBV4-3 few TGCGCCAGCAGCCAAGAGGCAGGGGCAAACACTGAAGCTTTCTTT CASSQEAGANTEAFF
TRBD2 16 TRBJ2-3 TRBV11-3 . TGTGCCAGCAGGAGACTAGCGGGAGATCTCTTGGATACGCAGTATTTT CASRRLAGDLLDTQYF
TRBD2 14 TRBJ2-1 TRBV11-2 . TGTGCCAGCAGCTTAGGGACTAGCGCCAATGAGCAGTTCTTC CASSLGTSANEQFF
. 14 TRBJ2-3 TRBV12-3/TRBV12-4 . TGTGCCAGCAGTTCTACAGGGAGGACAGATACGCAGTATTTT CASSSTGRTDTQYF
. 16 TRBJ1-5 TRBV28 few TGTGCCAGCAGTTCGGAGGGAGACTATCGCAATCAGCCCCAGCATTTT CASSSEGDYRNQPQHF
. 12 TRBJ1-1 TRBV5-1 . TGCGCCAGCAGCTTGAGGCCTAATGAAGCTTTCTTT CASSLRPNEAFF
TRBD2 15 TRBJ2-1 TRBV12-3/TRBV12-4 . TGTGCCAGCAGTCCTAGAGGCGGGGGGTCGGATGAGCAGTTCTTC CASSPRGGGSDEQFF
. 12 TRBJ1-1 TRBV7-2 . TGTGCCAGCAGCTTAAGTCCCGCCAAAGCTTTCTTT CASSLSPAKAFF
. 12 TRBJ2-7 TRBV28 . TGTGCCAGCAGTTTTTACCCGGGCGAGCAGTACTTC CASSFYPGEQYF
TRBD2 18 TRBJ2-7 TRBV6-5 . TGTGCCAGCAGTCTTACTGTACTAGCGGGAAGGGCCGCGGGGGAGCAGTACTTC CASSLTVLAGRAAGEQYF
. 15 TRBJ2-3 TRBV20-1 . TGCAGTGCTAGTGGTGGGGCCGGTACCACAGATACGCAGTATTTT CSASGGAGTTDTQYF
. 15 TRBJ2-1 TRBV5-1 few TGCGCCAGCAGCTTGATTTGGGGACTTAACAATGAGCAGTTCTTC CASSLIWGLNNEQFF
. 14 TRBJ2-3 TRBV9 few TGTGCCAGCAGCCCTCGCTCCCCGGCAGATACGCAGTATTTT CASSPRSPADTQYF
. 13 TRBJ1-1 TRBV7-3 . TGTGCCAGCAGCTTAAATGGAGACACTGAAGCTTTCTTT CASSLNGDTEAFF
. 14 TRBJ2-5 TRBV7-9 . TGTGCCAGCAGCCTCCGGACTGACCAAGAGACCCAGTACTTC CASSLRTDQETQYF
. 14 TRBJ1-1 TRBV20-1 . TGCAGTGCTAGAAGGCGGCAGGGGAAAACTGAAGCTTTCTTT CSARRRQGKTEAFF
TRBD1 15 TRBJ1-4 TRBV7-2 . TGTGCCAGCAGCTTATCAAGAACAGGGGGTCTGGAACTGTTTTTT CASSLSRTGGLELFF
. 14 TRBJ2-7 TRBV6-2/TRBV6-3 few TGTGCCTGCAACACACGAGGGAGCTCCTACGAGCAGTACTTC CACNTRGSSYEQYF
TRBD2 14 TRBJ2-1 TRBV24-1 . TGTGCCACCAGCGGGGGGGTCGGTTACAATGAGCAGTTCTTC CATSGGVGYNEQFF
. 12 TRBJ2-6 TRBV29-1 many TGCAGCGTTAACTCTGGGGCCAACGTCCTGACTTTC CSVNSGANVLTF
. 16 TRBJ2-1 TRBV7-2 few TGTGCCAGCAGCTTAGTACCAGCGTTTCAGAACAATGAGCAGTTCTTC CASSLVPAFQNNEQFF
TRBD1 15 TRBJ2-5 TRBV20-1 few TGCAGTGCTAGTTTGAGGACAGGGGAGGGAGAGACCCAGTACTTC CSASLRTGEGETQYF
TRBD1 14 TRBJ1-1 TRBV5-1 few TGCGCCAGCAGCTTGTATACAGGGGTCCCTGAAGCTTTCTTT CASSLYTGVPEAFF
. 13 TRBJ2-3 TRBV14 few TGTGCCAGCAGCCCGGGGACCACAGATACGCAGTATTTT CASSPGTTDTQYF
TRBD1 14 TRBJ1-5 TRBV24-1 . TGTGCCACCAGTAGGCCAGGGACAGGTCAGCCCCAGCATTTT CATSRPGTGQPQHF
. 16 TRBJ2-1 TRBV19 . TGTGCCAGTAGTATTGTTCTGGGGAGCTCCTACAATGAGCAGTTCTTC CASSIVLGSSYNEQFF
. 14 TRBJ1-6 TRBV3-1 . TGTGCCAGCACCACTGGGGAGGCTAATTCACCCCTCCACTTT CASTTGEANSPLHF
. 14 TRBJ1-5 TRBV6-2/TRBV6-3 . TGTGCCAGCAGGGCGGACGGTTGGAATCAGACCCAGCATTTT CASRADGWNQTQHF
. 13 TRBJ1-2 TRBV10-3 . TGTGCCATCAATGGGGGAGGGGACTATGGCTACACCTTC CAINGGGDYGYTF
. 14 TRBJ2-7 TRBV7-2 few TGTGCCAGCACCCAGCGGCGGGATACCTACGAGCAGTACTTC CASTQRRDTYEQYF
TRBD2 15 TRBJ2-1 TRBV12-3/TRBV12-4 few TGTGCCAGCAGTCGCAGCGGGGCCTCCTACAATGAGCAGTTCTTC CASSRSGASYNEQFF
. 15 TRBJ2-5 TRBV5-6 . TGTGCCAGCAGCTTGACTCCCGGGGATTTAGAGACCCAGTACTTC CASSLTPGDLETQYF
TRBD1 16 TRBJ1-4 TRBV19 . TGTGCCAGTAGTACCTCAAACAGGGGGGCTAATGAAAAACTGTTTTTT CASSTSNRGANEKLFF
TRBD1 14 TRBJ2-7 TRBV5-1 . TGCGCCAGCAGCTTGGTAGGACAGGGCACGGAGCAGTACTTC CASSLVGQGTEQYF
. 12 TRBJ1-1 TRBV2 . TGTGCCGAAGCCAGGGGGAACACTGAAGCTTTCTTT CAEARGNTEAFF
TRBD2 14 TRBJ2-7 TRBV20-1 . TGCAGTGCTATCACCGGGACTAGTCCCTACGAGCAGTACTTC CSAITGTSPYEQYF
TRBD2 15 TRBJ2-3 TRBV7-2 . TGTGCCAGCAGCCGGACTAGCGGGGTTCGGGATACGCAGTATTTT CASSRTSGVRDTQYF
. 14 TRBJ2-3 TRBV29-1 many TGCAGCGTGGCGGGACTCACGTTCACAGATACGCAGTATTTT CSVAGLTFTDTQYF
TRBD1 15 TRBJ2-7 TRBV11-2 many TGTGCCAGCAGCTTAAGAGGGGGCGCGTCTTACGAGCAGTACTTC CASSLRGGASYEQYF
TRBD1 17 TRBJ1-4 TRBV24-1 . TGTGCCACCAGTGCCGCGCCGGGACAGGGCAATAATGAAAAACTGTTTTTT CATSAAPGQGNNEKLFF